Given below is one T cell receptor (beta chain) in context. 60 Vbeta and 13 Jbeta primers were used in PCR. Data came from immunoSEQ multiplex PCR; TCRdb stores just in-frame clones and leaves some out. The table records approximately 160,000 clones, approximately 62% of them present only once. The data stem from a study of cytomegalovirus exposure and HLA in healthy donors. CDR3 length equals 14 residues. From germline, CDR1 is LNHDA and CDR2 SQIVND (reference sequence). V shed 10 bases and J 6 bases; nucleotides not matched to a gene: 10. This sequence joins TRBV19 and TRBJ2-1; 9 bases fit TRBD2. The sample was PBMCs. The origin of this receptor is a man aged 50-59 years in good health and CMV-seronegative. The CDR3 reads CATLGRGGPNEQFF. The CDR3 coding sequence is TGTGCCACTCTCGGGCGGGGGGGACCCAATGAGCAGTTCTTC.